The subject of this entry is one T cell receptor beta chain. Its matching antigen is unknown. The sample comes from a study of cytomegalovirus exposure and HLA in healthy donors. Study-wide results and limits: Sequencing likely caused a cluster of highly shared sequence variants.

Healthy bone marrow donors made up the donors. PCR employed 60 Vbeta and 13 Jbeta primers. Repertoires were generated with immunoSEQ multiplex PCR, while TCRdb's copy carries only in-frame clones and drops some. The data hold roughly 120,000 clones, with around 78% observed a single time. Germline trimming cut 1 base from V and 2 bases from J; bases unmatched to any gene: 2. The CDR3 loop spans 15 amino acids. Germline CDR1 SEHNR, CDR2 FQNEAQ (reference sequence). This TCR was sampled from a man aged 50-59 years in good health and CMV-seronegative. The chain is built from TRBV7-9 and TRBJ2-3, with TRBD2 matching over 8 bases. Sequencing was performed on PBMCs. CDR3 in DNA: TGTGCCAGCAGCTTAGGCGGGGGGAACACAGATACGCAGTATTTT. It codes for CASSLGGGNTDTQYF.